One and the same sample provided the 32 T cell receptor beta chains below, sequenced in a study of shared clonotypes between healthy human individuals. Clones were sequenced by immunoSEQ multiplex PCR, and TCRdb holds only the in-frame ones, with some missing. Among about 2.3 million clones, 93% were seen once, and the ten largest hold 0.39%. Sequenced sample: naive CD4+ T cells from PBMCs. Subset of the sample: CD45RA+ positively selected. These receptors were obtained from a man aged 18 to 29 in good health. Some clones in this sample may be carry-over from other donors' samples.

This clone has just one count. CDR3: CASSREGGGTEAFF. CDR3 DNA sequence: TGCGCCAGCAGTCGCGAGGGCGGGGGCACTGAAGCTTTCTTT. This chain uses TRBV10-1 with TRBJ1-1; D perhaps matches TRBD1 (5 bases). Germline V gives CDR1 WNHNN, CDR2 SYGVQD (reference sequence). The CDR3 loop spans 14 amino acids. Trimming removed 5 bases from V and 4 bases from J, with 14 bases in between.

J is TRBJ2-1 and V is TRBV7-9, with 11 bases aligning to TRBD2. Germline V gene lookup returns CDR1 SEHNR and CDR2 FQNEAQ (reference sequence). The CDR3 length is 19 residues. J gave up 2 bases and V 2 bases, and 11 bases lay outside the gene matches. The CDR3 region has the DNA TGTGCCAGCAGCTTAAGGCCTAGCGGGAGGTCAGGCACCTACAATGAGCAGTTCTTC. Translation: CASSLRPSGRSGTYNEQFF. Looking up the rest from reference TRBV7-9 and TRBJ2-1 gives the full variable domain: DTGVSQNPRHKITKRGQNVTFRCDPISEHNRLYWYRQTLGQGPEFLTYFQNEAQLEKSRLLSDRFSAERPKGSFSTLEIQRTEQGDSAMYLCASSLRPSGRSGTYNEQFFGPGTRLTVL.

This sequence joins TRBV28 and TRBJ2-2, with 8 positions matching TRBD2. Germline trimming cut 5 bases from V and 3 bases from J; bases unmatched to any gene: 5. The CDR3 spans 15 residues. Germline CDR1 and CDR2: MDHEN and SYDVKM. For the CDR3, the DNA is TGTGCCAGCAGTCCCGGGACTAGGGACACCGGGGAGCTGTTTTTT. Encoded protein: CASSPGTRDTGELFF.

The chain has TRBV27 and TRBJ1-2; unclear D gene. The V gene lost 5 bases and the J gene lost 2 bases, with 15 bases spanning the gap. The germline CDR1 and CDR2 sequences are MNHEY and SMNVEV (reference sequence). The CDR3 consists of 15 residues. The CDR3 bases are TGTGCCAGCAGTAGTCTCGGGAGGCTGAACTATGGCTACACCTTC. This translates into CASSSLGRLNYGYTF.

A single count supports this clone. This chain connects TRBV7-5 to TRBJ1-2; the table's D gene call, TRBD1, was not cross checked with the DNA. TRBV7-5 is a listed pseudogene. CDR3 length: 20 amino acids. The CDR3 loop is CARSPLQDRAPNFLNYGYTF. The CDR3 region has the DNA TGTGCCAGAAGCCCACTCCAGGACAGGGCGCCCAATTTTCTAAACTATGGCTACACCTTC.

The CDR3 region is CASSRGLAGADTQYF. In DNA, the CDR3 is TGTGCCAGCAGTAGGGGACTAGCGGGAGCAGATACGCAGTATTTT. The chain has TRBV2 and TRBJ2-3; TRBD2 matches at 14 bases. After removal of 5 bases from V and 4 bases from J, the junction contained 2 bases not matched to a gene. The CDR3 totals 15 residues. Germline-derived CDR1 and CDR2 are SNHLY and FYNNEI.

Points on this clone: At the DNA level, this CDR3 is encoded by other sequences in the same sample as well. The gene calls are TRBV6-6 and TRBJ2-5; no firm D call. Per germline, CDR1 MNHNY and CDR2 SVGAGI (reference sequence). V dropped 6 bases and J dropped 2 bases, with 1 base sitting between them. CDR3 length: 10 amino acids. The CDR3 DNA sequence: TGTGCCAGCAGACAAGAGACCCAGTACTTC. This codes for CASRQETQYF.

CDR3 in amino acids: CASANIYEQYF. Written as DNA, the CDR3 is TGTGCCAGCGCCAACATCTACGAGCAGTACTTC. J is TRBJ2-7 and V is TRBV6-5, with D hard to call. Germline values: CDR1 MNHEY, CDR2 SVGAGI. The CDR3 consists of 11 residues. Trimming removed 8 bases at V and 3 bases at J, with 8 bases between.

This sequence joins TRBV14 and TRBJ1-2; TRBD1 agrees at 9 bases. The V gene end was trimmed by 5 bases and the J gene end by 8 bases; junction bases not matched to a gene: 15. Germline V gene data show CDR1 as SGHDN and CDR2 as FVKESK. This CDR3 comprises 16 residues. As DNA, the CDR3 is TGTGCCAGCAGCTCCAATAACTACAGGGGGCGGTACGGCTACACCTTC. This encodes CASSSNNYRGRYGYTF.

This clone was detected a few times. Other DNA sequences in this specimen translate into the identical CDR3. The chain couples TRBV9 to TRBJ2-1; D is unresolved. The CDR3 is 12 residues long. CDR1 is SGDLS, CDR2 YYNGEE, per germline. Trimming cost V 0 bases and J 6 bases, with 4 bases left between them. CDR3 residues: CASSVESNEQFF. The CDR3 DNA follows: TGTGCCAGCAGCGTAGAGAGCAATGAGCAGTTCTTC.

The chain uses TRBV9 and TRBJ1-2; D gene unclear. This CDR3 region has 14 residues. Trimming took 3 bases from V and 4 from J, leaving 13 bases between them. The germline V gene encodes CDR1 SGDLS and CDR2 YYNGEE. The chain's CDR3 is CASSAGDTFYGYTF. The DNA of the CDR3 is TGTGCCAGCAGCGCAGGAGACACCTTCTATGGCTACACCTTC. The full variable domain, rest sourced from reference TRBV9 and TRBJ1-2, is DSGVTQTPKHLITATGQRVTLRCSPRSGDLSVYWYQQSLDQGLQFLIQYYNGEERAKGNILERFSAQQFPDLHSELNLSSLELGDSALYFCASSAGDTFYGYTFGSGTRLTVV.

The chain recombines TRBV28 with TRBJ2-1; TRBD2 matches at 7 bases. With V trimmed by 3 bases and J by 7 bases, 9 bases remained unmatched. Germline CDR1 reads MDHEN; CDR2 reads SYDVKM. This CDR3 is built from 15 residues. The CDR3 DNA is TGTGCCAGCAGTTTTTTCCGGCGGGAGTCAAATGAGCAGTTCTTC. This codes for CASSFFRRESNEQFF. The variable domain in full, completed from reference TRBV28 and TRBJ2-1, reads DVKVTQSSRYLVKRTGEKVFLECVQDMDHENMFWYRQDPGLGLRLIYFSYDVKMKEKGDIPEGYSVSREKKERFSLILESASTNQTSMYLCASSFFRRESNEQFFGPGTRLTVL.

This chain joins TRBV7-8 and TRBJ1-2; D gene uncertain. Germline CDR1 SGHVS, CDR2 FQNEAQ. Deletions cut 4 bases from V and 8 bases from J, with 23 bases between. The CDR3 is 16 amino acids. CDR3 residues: CASSSKSVEGVRGYTF. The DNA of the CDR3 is TGTGCCAGCAGCTCAAAATCAGTGGAGGGAGTTCGAGGCTACACCTTC.

As DNA, the CDR3 is TGCGCCAGCAGCTTAGGACCGGGACAAAACAATGAGCAGTTCTTC. This codes for CASSLGPGQNNEQFF. This chain uses TRBV5-1 with TRBJ2-1; weak D call: TRBD1 (6 bases). The CDR3 consists of 15 residues. Germline V CDR1 and CDR2: SGHRS, YFSETQ. V dropped 2 bases and J dropped 5 bases, with 14 bases sitting between them.

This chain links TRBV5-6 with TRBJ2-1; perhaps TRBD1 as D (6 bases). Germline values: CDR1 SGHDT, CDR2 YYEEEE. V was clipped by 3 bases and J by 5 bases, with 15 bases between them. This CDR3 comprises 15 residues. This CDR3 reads CASSYDRTPHNEQFF. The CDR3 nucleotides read TGTGCCAGCAGCTATGACAGGACCCCCCACAATGAGCAGTTCTTC. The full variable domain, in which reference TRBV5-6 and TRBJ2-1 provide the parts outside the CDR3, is DAGVTQSPTHLIKTRGQQVTLRCSPKSGHDTVSWYQQALGQGPQFIFQYYEEEERQRGNFPDRFSGHQFPNYSSELNVNALLLGDSALYLCASSYDRTPHNEQFFGPGTRLTVL.

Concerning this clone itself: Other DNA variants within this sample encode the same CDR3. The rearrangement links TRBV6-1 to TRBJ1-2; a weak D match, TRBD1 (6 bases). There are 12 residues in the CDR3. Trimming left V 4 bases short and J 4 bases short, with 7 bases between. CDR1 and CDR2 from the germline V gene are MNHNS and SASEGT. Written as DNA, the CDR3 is TGTGCCAGCAGTGGGACAGTCTATGGCTACACCTTC. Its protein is CASSGTVYGYTF.

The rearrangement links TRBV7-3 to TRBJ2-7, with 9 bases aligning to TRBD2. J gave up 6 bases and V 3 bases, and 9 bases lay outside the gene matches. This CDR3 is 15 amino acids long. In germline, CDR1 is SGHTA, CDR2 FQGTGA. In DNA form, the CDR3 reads TGTGCCAGCAGCTTGTGGGCGGGAGGGGTCTCCGAGCAGTACTTC. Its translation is CASSLWAGGVSEQYF.

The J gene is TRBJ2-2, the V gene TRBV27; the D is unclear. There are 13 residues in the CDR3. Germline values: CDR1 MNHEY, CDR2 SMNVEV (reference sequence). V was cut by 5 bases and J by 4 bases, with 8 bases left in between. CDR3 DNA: TGTGCCAGCAGTCTAGTTATCACCGGGGAGCTGTTTTTT. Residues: CASSLVITGELFF.

This CDR3 is CASSLEGLLNTEAFF. As DNA, the CDR3 is TGTGCCAGCAGCTTAGAGGGACTGTTGAACACTGAAGCTTTCTTT. The genes are TRBV7-8 and TRBJ1-1, with D possibly being TRBD1 (5 bases). The CDR3 totals 15 residues. Germline-derived CDR1 and CDR2 are SGHVS and FQNEAQ. The ends were cut back, 1 base at V and 0 bases at J, with 9 bases in the middle.

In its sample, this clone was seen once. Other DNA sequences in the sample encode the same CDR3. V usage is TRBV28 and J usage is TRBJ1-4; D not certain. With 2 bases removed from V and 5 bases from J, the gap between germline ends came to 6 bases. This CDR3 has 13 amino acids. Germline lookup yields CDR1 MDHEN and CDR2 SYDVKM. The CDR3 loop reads CASSLDGNEKLFF. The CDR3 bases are TGTGCCAGCAGTTTAGATGGGAATGAAAAACTGTTTTTT.

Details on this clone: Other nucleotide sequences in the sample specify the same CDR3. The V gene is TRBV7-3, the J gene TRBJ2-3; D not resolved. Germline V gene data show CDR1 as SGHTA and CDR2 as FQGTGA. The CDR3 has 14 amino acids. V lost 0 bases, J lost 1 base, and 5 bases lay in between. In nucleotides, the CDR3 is TGTGCCAGCAGCTTAACCCGCGGCACAGATACGCAGTATTTT. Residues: CASSLTRGTDTQYF.

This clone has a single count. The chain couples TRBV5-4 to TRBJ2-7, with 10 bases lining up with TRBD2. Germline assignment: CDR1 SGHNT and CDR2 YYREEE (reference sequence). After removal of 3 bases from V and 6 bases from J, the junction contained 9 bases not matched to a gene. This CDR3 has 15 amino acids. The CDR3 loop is CASSSPSGSKIEQYF. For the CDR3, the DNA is TGTGCCAGCAGCTCCCCTAGCGGGAGTAAAATCGAGCAGTACTTC.

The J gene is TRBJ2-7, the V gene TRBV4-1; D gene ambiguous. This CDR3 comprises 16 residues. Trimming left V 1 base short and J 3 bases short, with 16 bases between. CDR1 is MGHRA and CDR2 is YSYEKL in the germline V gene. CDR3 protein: CASSQARQVGYYEQYF. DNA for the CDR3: TGCGCCAGCAGCCAAGCACGGCAGGTGGGCTACTACGAGCAGTACTTC.

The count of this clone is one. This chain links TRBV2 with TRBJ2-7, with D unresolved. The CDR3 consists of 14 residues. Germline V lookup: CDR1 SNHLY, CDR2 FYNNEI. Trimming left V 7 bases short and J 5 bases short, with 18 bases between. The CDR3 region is CASMPELGKDEQYF. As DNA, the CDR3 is TGTGCCAGCATGCCGGAGTTGGGTAAAGACGAGCAGTACTTC.

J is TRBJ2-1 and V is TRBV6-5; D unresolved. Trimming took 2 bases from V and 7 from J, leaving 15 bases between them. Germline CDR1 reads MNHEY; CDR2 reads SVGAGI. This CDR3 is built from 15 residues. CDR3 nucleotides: TGTGCCAGCAGTTACGACCCAGTCCCTACGAATGAGCAGTTCTTC. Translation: CASSYDPVPTNEQFF.

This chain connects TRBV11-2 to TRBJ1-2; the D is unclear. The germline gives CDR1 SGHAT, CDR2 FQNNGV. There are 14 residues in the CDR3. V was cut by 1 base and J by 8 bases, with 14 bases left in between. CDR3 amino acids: CASSLGWNSWGYTF. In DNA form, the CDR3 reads TGTGCCAGCAGCTTAGGTTGGAACAGCTGGGGCTACACCTTC.

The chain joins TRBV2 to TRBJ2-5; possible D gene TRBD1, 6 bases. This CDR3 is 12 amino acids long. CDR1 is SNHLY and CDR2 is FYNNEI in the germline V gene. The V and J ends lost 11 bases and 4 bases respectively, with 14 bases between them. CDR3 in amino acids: CAGRQEGETQYF. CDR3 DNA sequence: TGTGCCGGCCGACAGGAAGGAGAGACCCAGTACTTC. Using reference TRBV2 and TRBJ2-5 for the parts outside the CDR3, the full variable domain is EPEVTQTPSHQVTQMGQEVILRCVPISNHLYFYWYRQILGQKVEFLVSFYNNEISEKSEIFDDQFSVERPDGSNFTLKIRSTKLEDSAMYFCAGRQEGETQYFGPGTRLLVL.

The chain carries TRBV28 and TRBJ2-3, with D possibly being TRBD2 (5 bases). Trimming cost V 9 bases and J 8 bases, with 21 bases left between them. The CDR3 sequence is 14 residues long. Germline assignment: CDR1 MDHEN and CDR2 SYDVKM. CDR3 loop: CASNVRGSSGTQYF. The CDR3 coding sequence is TGTGCCAGTAACGTACGGGGATCCAGTGGTACGCAGTATTTT.

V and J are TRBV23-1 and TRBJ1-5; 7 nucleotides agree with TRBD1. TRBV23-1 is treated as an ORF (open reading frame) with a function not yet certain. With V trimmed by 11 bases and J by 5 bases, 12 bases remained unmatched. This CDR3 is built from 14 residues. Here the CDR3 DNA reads TGCGCCGGCCAAGACAGGGCCTACGATCAGCCCCAGCATTTT. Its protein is CAGQDRAYDQPQHF.

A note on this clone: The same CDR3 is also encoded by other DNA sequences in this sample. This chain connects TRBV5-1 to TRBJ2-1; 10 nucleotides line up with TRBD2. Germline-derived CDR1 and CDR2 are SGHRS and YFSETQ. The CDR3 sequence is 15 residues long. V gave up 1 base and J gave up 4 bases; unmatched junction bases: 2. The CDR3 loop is CASSLTSGTYNEQFF. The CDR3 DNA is TGCGCCAGCAGCTTGACTAGCGGGACTTACAATGAGCAGTTCTTC.

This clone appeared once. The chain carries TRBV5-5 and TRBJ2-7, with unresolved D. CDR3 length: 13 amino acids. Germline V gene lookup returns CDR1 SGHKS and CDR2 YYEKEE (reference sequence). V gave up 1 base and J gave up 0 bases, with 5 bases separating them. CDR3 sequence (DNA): TGTGCCAGCAGCTTGTGCAGCTCCTACGAGCAGTACTTC. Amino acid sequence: CASSLCSSYEQYF.

The CDR3 spells CASSPLNSGGDWNEQFF. CDR3 DNA: TGTGCCAGCAGCCCGCTGAACTCGGGAGGGGATTGGAATGAGCAGTTCTTC. The V and J genes are TRBV4-2 and TRBJ2-1; TRBD2 matches at 8 bases. After removal of 4 bases from V and 7 bases from J, the junction contained 15 bases not matched to a gene. Per the germline V gene, CDR1 is LGHNA and CDR2 is YNFKEQ. CDR3 length: 17 amino acids.